The 3 T cell receptor beta chains below were found in one sample sequenced in a study of T cells in Graves' hyperthyroidism and ophthalmopathy. From RNA transcripts, TCR beta CDR3 regions were amplified. RT-PCR in the first round (using the HTBI primer set) targeted the TCR CDR3. TCRdb re-called the multiplex PCR reads through MiXCR, storing one row per CDR3 protein. The data hold a few hundred thousand distinct CDR3 sequences, with approximately 14% observed a single time. Material for sequencing was blood. Receptor source: a woman in her thirties or forties with Graves' hyperthyroidism that later progressed to Graves' ophthalmopathy.

The chain employs TRBV7-3 and TRBJ2-1; TRBD2 agrees at 9 bases. The V segment lost 4 bases and the J segment 9 bases; nucleotides outside the gene matches: 7. The CDR3 has 14 residues. Germline CDR1 and CDR2: SGHTA and FQGTGA. The CDR3 nucleotides are TGTGCCAGCAGCTCCCCCGGGACTAGCTCTGAGCAGTTCTTC. It translates to CASSSPGTSSEQFF.

Comment on this clonotype: Because it lacks the conserved phenylalanine or tryptophan at the end, this CDR3 is likely a read error. This chain links TRBV6-5 with TRBJ1-2, with 9 positions matching TRBD1. This CDR3 comprises 13 residues. CDR1 is MNHEY and CDR2 is SVGAGI in the germline V gene. J was trimmed by 4 bases and V by 4 bases; bases with no gene match: 1. In nucleotides, the CDR3 is TGTGCCAGCAGTTCGGGACAGGGCTATGGCTACACCTCC. Protein: CASSSGQGYGYTS.

This clonotype was seen many times. V usage is TRBV27 and J usage is TRBJ2-7, with 7 bases fitting TRBD1. The J segment lost 2 bases and the V segment lost 9 bases, leaving 4 bases of the junction unmatched. The CDR3 runs 12 residues. Per the germline V gene, CDR1 is MNHEY and CDR2 is SMNVEV (reference sequence). The CDR3 coding sequence is TGTGCCAGTGCGACAGGGCCCTACGAGCAGTACTTC. This sequence encodes CASATGPYEQYF.